This TCR beta chain was recorded in a study of blood T cell repertoires in COVID-19. Study as a whole: Acute and convalescent COVID-19 samples came from the United States, Italy and Spain. Sample material is recorded as cDNA or gDNA derived from T cells, B-cell-depleted T cells, or PBMCs.

Authors' methods: Amplification with reference gene primers provided the estimates of nucleated cell counts. Sequencing was performed with immunoSEQ multiplex PCR; in TCRdb, only in-frame clones are kept and a portion is missing. V and J calls and clone size follow that table, whereas D and trimming were derived from the DNA. The table has 36,000 or so clones, about nine tenths seen once. V was pared by 7 bases and J by 8 bases, with 17 bases between. Germline CDR1 is LNHDA and CDR2 is SQIVND (reference sequence). The CDR3 covers 13 residues. Source material: peripheral blood. The chain carries TRBV19 and TRBJ1-2; D is possibly TRBD1 (6 bases). This TCR was recovered from a human donor in a cohort sampled during active COVID-19. CDR3 sequence reads: CASKLVYRDGYTF. The CDR3 region has the DNA TGTGCCAGTAAATTAGTGTACAGGGACGGCTACACCTTC.